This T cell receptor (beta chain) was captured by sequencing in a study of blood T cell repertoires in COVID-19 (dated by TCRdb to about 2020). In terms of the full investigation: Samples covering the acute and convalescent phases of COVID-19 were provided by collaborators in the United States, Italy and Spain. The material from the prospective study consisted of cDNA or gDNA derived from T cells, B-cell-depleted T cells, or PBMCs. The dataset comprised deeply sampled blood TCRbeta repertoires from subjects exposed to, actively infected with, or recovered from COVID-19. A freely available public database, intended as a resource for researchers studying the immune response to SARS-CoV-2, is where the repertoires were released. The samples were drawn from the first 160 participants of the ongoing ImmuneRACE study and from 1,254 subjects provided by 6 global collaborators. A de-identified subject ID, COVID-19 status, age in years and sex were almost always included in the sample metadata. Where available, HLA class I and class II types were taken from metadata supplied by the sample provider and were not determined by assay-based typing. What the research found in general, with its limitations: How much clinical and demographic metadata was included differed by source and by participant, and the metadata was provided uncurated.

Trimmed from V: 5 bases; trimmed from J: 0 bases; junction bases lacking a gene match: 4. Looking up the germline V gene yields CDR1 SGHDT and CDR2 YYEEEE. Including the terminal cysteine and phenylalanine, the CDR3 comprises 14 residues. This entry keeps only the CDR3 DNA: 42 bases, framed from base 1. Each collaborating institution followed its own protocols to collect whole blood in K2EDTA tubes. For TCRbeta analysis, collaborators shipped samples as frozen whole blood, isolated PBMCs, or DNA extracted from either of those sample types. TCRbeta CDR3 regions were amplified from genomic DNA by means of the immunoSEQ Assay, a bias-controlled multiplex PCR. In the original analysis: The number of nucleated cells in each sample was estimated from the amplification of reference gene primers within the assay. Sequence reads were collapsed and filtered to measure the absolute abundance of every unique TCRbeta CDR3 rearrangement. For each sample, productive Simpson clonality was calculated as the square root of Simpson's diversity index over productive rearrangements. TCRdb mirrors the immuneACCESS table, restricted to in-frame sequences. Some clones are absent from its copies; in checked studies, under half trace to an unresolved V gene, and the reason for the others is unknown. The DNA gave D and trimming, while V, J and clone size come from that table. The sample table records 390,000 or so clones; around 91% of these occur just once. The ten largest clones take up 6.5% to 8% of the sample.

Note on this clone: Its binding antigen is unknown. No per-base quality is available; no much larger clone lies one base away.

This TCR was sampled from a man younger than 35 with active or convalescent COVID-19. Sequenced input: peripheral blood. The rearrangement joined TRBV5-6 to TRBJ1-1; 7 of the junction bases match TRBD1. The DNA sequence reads TGTGCCAGCAGTACCGGGACAGTGAACACTGAAGCTTTCTTT. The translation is CASSTGTVNTEAFF.